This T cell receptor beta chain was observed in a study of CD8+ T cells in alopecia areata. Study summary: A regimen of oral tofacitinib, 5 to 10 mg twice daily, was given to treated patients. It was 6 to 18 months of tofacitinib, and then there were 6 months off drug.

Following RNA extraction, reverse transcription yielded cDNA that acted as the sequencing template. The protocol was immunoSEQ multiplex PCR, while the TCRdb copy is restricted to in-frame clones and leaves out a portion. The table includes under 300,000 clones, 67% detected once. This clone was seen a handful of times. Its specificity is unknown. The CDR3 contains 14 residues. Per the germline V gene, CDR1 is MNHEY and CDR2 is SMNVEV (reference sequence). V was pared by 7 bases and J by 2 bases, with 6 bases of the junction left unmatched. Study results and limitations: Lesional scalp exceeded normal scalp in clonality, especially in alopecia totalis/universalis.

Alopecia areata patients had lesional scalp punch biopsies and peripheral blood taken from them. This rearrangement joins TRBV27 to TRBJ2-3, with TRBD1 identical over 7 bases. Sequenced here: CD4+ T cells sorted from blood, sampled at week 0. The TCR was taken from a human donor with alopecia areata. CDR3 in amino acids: CASNPDRFTDTQYF. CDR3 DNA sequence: TGTGCCAGCAACCCGGACAGGTTCACAGATACGCAGTATTTT.